This T cell receptor (beta chain) was sequenced during a study of identical twins. Regarding the study as a whole: Memory repertoires showed no such pattern, whereas abundant cord blood beta clonotypes carried fewer insertions.

The CDR3 sequence is 13 residues long. Deletions cut 7 bases from V and 6 bases from J, with 13 bases between. Template switching, a step in the protocol, added a universal primer site, and cDNA carried unique molecular identifiers. MiXCR was run by TCRdb on the 5' RACE reads, yielding one entry per CDR3 protein. The table has about 210,000 distinct CDR3 sequences, roughly 9.4% seen once. This clonotype was found many times. Its antigen remains unidentified. This sequence originates from a young woman in good health. The V and J genes are TRBV12-3 or TRBV12-4 and TRBJ2-1; D is unresolved. Sequenced input: memory (CD45RO+) T cells sorted from blood. Written as DNA, the CDR3 is TGTGCCAGCACCCGGCTAGTCATCAATGAGCAGTTCTTC. Amino acids: CASTRLVINEQFF.